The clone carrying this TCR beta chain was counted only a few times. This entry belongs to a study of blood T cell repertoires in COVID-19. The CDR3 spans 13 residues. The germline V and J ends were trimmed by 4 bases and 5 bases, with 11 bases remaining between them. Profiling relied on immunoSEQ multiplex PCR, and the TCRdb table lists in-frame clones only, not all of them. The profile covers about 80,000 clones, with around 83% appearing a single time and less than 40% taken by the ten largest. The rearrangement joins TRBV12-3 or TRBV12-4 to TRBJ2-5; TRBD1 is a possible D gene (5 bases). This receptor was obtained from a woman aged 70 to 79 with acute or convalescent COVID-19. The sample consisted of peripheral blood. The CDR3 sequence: CASSYAGWETQYF. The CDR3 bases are TGTGCCAGCAGTTACGCAGGGTGGGAGACCCAGTACTTC.